These T cell receptor beta chains were read from a single sample in a study of Graves' ophthalmopathy and Graves' hyperthyroidism. TCRdb re-analysed the multiplex PCR reads in MiXCR, keeping a single row per CDR3 protein. The sample yields over a million distinct CDR3 sequences, 35% to 45% seen once. The sequencing sample was made of peripheral blood or thyroid tissue (not recorded which). These receptors were collected from an adult man with Graves' hyperthyroidism. Both conserved end residues are part of each CDR3. A D gene is named only where the DNA matches it firmly. For some rows the clone size is stated as once, few or many, or as a class when expanded; others skip it.

TRBV5-5	-	TRBJ2-5	-	TGTGCCAGCAGCGATGGACTGTATGAGACCCAGTACTTC	CASSDGLYETQYF
TRBV5-1	-	TRBJ1-1	-	TGCGCCAGCAGCGAAGGCGGATTGGTAGGGAACACTGAAGCTTTCTTT	CASSEGGLVGNTEAFF
TRBV4-3	-	TRBJ2-7	-	TGCGCCAGCAGCCAAGATCGGGGAGGTGGGTTGTACGAGCAGTACTTC	CASSQDRGGGLYEQYF
TRBV5-1	many	TRBJ1-2	-	TGCGCCAGCAGCGTTGGAGGGCCGGGAGGCTATGGCTACACCTTC	CASSVGGPGGYGYTF
TRBV2	-	TRBJ1-1	TRBD1	TGTGCCAGCAGTGAGGCAGGGGGCTGGACTGAAGCTTTCTTT	CASSEAGGWTEAFF
TRBV7-3	-	TRBJ1-1	-	TGTGCCAGCAGCGTCCCCCCCCGGGCCAACGTCACTGAAGCTTTCTTT	CASSVPPRANVTEAFF
TRBV19	many	TRBJ1-1	-	TGTGCCAGTAGTATTCGTTCTTTCTCAGATCGTAACACTGAAGCTTTCTTT	CASSIRSFSDRNTEAFF
TRBV25-1	-	TRBJ1-2	-	TGTGCCAGCAGTGAACTTAAGGGGTTGACGGGGGGCTACACCTTC	CASSELKGLTGGYTF
TRBV29-1	-	TRBJ1-1	TRBD1	TGCAGCGTGGGGGACAGCCTAAACACTGAAGCTTTCTTT	CSVGDSLNTEAFF
TRBV2	-	TRBJ1-2	-	TGTGCCAGCAGTGAAATTCTAGTGCGGGGAGACTATGGCTACACCTTC	CASSEILVRGDYGYTF
TRBV7-8	many	TRBJ2-7	TRBD2	TGTGCCAGCAGCTTCTCGCCGGGACTAGCGGCCTACGAGCAGTACTTC	CASSFSPGLAAYEQYF
TRBV7-2	-	TRBJ1-6	-	TGTGCCAGCAGCGCCTTGGGGGGCCACGCAAATTCACCCCTCCACTTT	CASSALGGHANSPLHF
TRBV7-2	-	TRBJ1-5	TRBD1	TGTGCCAGCAGCCCCGGGACAGTTAGCAATCAGCCCCGGCATTTT	CASSPGTVSNQPRHF
TRBV7-9	-	TRBJ1-1	-	TGTGCCAGCAGCTTAATCAGTGAAGCTTTCTTT	CASSLISEAFF
TRBV20-1	few	TRBJ1-1	-	TGCAGTGCTAGAGAGTCCCAGGGGAGGTGGACTGAAGCTTTCTTT	CSARESQGRWTEAFF
TRBV20-1	many	TRBJ2-5	-	TGCAGTGCTAGAGTACCAGGGTCGACGGAGACCCAGTACTTC	CSARVPGSTETQYF
TRBV9	-	TRBJ1-2	-	TGTGCCAGCAGCCTTACTGGGACGCCTCGGGGCTACACCTTC	CASSLTGTPRGYTF
TRBV20-1	-	TRBJ1-6	-	TGCAGTGCTGGGGCAGGGTCACCCCTCCACTTT	CSAGAGSPLHF
TRBV7-8	many	TRBJ2-7	-	TGTGCCAGCAGCCCCTTATTGGCCTACGAGCAGTACTTC	CASSPLLAYEQYF
TRBV6-5	few	TRBJ2-7	TRBD2	TGTGCCAGCCAAAGCGGGAGGTACTACGAGCAGTACTTC	CASQSGRYYEQYF
TRBV5-5	many	TRBJ2-5	-	TGTGCCAGCAGCTCTCGCGGGACTTCGCAAGAGACCCAGTACTTC	CASSSRGTSQETQYF
TRBV7-9	many	TRBJ2-6	TRBD1	TGTGCCAGCAGCAAAGGGACAGGGGGTACCCCTGGGGCCAACGTCCTGACTTTC	CASSKGTGGTPGANVLTF